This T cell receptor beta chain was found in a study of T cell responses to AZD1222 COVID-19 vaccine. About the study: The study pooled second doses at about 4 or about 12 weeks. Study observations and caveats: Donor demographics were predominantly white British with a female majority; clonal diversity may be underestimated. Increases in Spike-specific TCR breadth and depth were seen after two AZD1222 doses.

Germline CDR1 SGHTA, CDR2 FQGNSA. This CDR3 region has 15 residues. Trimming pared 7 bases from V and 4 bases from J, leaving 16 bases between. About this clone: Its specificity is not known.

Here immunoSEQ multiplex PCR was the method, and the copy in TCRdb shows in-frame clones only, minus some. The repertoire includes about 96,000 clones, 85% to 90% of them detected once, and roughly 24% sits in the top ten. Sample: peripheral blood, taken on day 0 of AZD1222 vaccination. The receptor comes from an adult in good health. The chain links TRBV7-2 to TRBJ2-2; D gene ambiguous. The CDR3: CASIREPSITGELFF. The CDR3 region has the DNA TGTGCCAGCATTAGAGAGCCCTCCATCACCGGGGAGCTGTTTTTT.